This T cell receptor beta chain was identified in a study of T-cell reconstitution after alpha-beta-depleted transplantation in children. A TCRbeta library incorporating unique molecular identifiers was prepared. In TCRdb, the PCR reads were re-called with MiXCR into one record per CDR3 protein. The sample records about 640,000 distinct CDR3 sequences, 16% being singletons. This clonotype was obtained from a human donor who donated a stem cell graft to a child with acute myeloid leukemia. The sequencing here drew on PBMCs from the stem cell graft donor, taken from the stem cell graft.

CDR3 in amino acids: CASSLALPTGRMDDGYTF. The DNA for the CDR3 is TGCGCCAGCAGCTTGGCTCTTCCGACAGGGAGGATGGACGATGGCTACACCTTC. This chain connects TRBV5-1 to TRBJ1-2, with 7 positions matching TRBD1. With V trimmed by 0 bases and J by 6 bases, 17 bases remained unmatched. CDR1 is SGHRS, CDR2 YFSETQ, per germline. CDR3 size: 18 residues.